This T cell receptor (beta chain) originates from a study of cytomegalovirus exposure and HLA in healthy donors. PCR amplification relied on 60 Vbeta primers (plus 13 Jbeta primers). Sequenced by immunoSEQ multiplex PCR; TCRdb stores in-frame clones only, minus some. The sample lists under 150,000 clones, less than 85% seen once, with about 1.6% in the top ten. This CDR3 region has 16 residues. Germline V gives CDR1 SGHRS, CDR2 YFSETQ. V was pared by 0 bases and J by 0 bases, with 13 bases between. This sequence joins TRBV5-1 and TRBJ2-7; the D gene is possibly TRBD2 (5 bases). This TCR was sampled from a middle-aged man in good health and CMV-seronegative. The sample comprised PBMCs. CDR3 coding DNA: TGCGCCAGCAGCTTGGTGAACGGACTCGTCTCCTACGAGCAGTACTTC. It translates to CASSLVNGLVSYEQYF.